The 23 T cell receptor beta chains below were found in one sample sequenced in a study of cytomegalovirus exposure and HLA in healthy donors. Primers included in the PCR were 60 Vbeta and 13 Jbeta primers. Method: immunoSEQ multiplex PCR; TCRdb's copy keeps in-frame clones and lacks some. This sample has tens of thousands of clones, with around 78% found just once. Sample: PBMCs. Source of these receptors: a male donor in good health and CMV-seropositive.

The chain links TRBV7-9 to TRBJ2-7, with D tentatively TRBD2 (6 bases). The CDR3 consists of 14 residues. Trimming removed 5 bases from V and 2 bases from J, with 13 bases in between. Germline V CDR1 and CDR2: SEHNR, FQNEAQ (reference sequence). This chain's CDR3 is CASSTGTAAYEQYF. The CDR3 DNA reads TGTGCCAGCAGCACCGGGACTGCTGCCTACGAGCAGTACTTC. The complete variable domain, with remaining parts taken from reference TRBV7-9 and TRBJ2-7, reads DTGVSQNPRHKITKRGQNVTFRCDPISEHNRLYWYRQTLGQGPEFLTYFQNEAQLEKSRLLSDRFSAERPKGSFSTLEIQRTEQGDSAMYLCASSTGTAAYEQYFGPGTRLTVT.

J is TRBJ2-1 and V is TRBV9, with D possibly TRBD2 on 6 matching bases. V lost 1 base to trimming and J lost 4 bases, with 21 bases between them. Germline CDR1 and CDR2: SGDLS and YYNGEE. This CDR3 is 18 amino acids long. CDR3 sequence: CASSVSTSLPHFYNEQFF. The CDR3 bases are TGTGCCAGCAGCGTATCTACTAGCCTGCCCCATTTTTACAATGAGCAGTTCTTC.

The genes are TRBV7-6 and TRBJ2-3; 10 bases agree with TRBD2. Germline CDR1 and CDR2: SGHVS and FNYEAQ. J was trimmed by 10 bases and V by 2 bases; bases with no gene match: 9. The CDR3 is 15 amino acids. The CDR3 here is CASSLTSGAGGSQYF. Here the CDR3 DNA reads TGTGCCAGCAGCTTAACCTCGGGAGCGGGGGGGTCGCAGTATTTT. The full variable domain, rest sourced from reference TRBV7-6 and TRBJ2-3, is GAGVSQSPRYKVTKRGQDVALRCDPISGHVSLYWYRQALGQGPEFLTYFNYEAQQDKSGLPNDRFSAERPEGSISTLTIQRTEQRDSAMYRCASSLTSGAGGSQYFGPGTRLTVL.

The sample holds a few counts of this clone. The chain recombines TRBV30 with TRBJ1-4, with a tentative D call TRBD1 (5 bases). The CDR3 is 11 residues long. Trimming removed 7 bases at V and 8 bases at J, with 11 bases between. CDR1 and CDR2 (germline): GTSNPN, SVGIG (reference sequence). CDR3 loop: CASLDSEKLFF. CDR3 bases: TGTGCCTCCCTCGACAGCGAAAAACTGTTTTTT.

The gene calls are TRBV2 and TRBJ2-5, with D possibly TRBD1 on 6 matching bases. V was trimmed by 4 bases and J by 4 bases, leaving 19 bases between them. The CDR3 contains 16 residues. Per the germline V gene, CDR1 is SNHLY and CDR2 is FYNNEI. CDR3 sequence: CASSGISGQRGETQYF. The CDR3 DNA sequence: TGTGCCAGCAGTGGTATTTCGGGACAAAGGGGAGAGACCCAGTACTTC.

In this sample, this clone turned up a few times. The chain uses TRBV5-1 and TRBJ2-7; 7 positions agree with TRBD1. In germline, CDR1 is SGHRS, CDR2 YFSETQ. The CDR3 has 12 residues. V shed 0 bases, J shed 6 bases, and the junction held 0 bases outside the gene matches. The CDR3 DNA follows: TGCGCCAGCAGCTTGGAGGGGGCCGAGCAGTACTTC. Translated: CASSLEGAEQYF.

The gene calls are TRBV30 and TRBJ1-1; D uncertain. The CDR3 is 12 amino acids. V was clipped by 0 bases and J by 5 bases, with 7 bases between them. Germline values: CDR1 GTSNPN, CDR2 SVGIG (reference sequence). The CDR3 here is CAWSVANTEAFF. The CDR3 nucleotides read TGTGCCTGGAGTGTAGCAAATACTGAAGCTTTCTTT.

This clone was observed a handful of times. This rearrangement joins TRBV15 to TRBJ1-1; no reliable D call. Germline V gives CDR1 LNHNV, CDR2 YYDKDF (reference sequence). The ends were cut back, 4 bases at V and 4 bases at J, with 13 bases in the middle. The CDR3 totals 14 residues. This CDR3 reads CATSTIPRGTEAFF. The CDR3 DNA is TGTGCCACCAGCACCATACCCCGGGGCACTGAAGCTTTCTTT.

In nucleotides, the CDR3 is TGTGCCTGGAAGGGGGCCCCCTACGAGCAGTACTTC. Protein product: CAWKGAPYEQYF. The rearrangement joins TRBV30 to TRBJ2-5, with 7 nucleotides matching TRBD1. The J call may be in error: the DNA end matches TRBJ2-7 better. The germline V gene encodes CDR1 GTSNPN and CDR2 SVGIG (reference sequence). The CDR3 runs to 12 residues.

This sequence joins TRBV7-6 and TRBJ2-5; 7 bases align to TRBD2. Germline CDR1 reads SGHVS; CDR2 reads FNYEAQ. The CDR3 has 14 residues. Trimming took 5 bases from V and 3 from J; bases not matched to a gene: 6. As DNA, the CDR3 is TGTGCCAGCAGCCGGAGCGGGGAAAAAGAGACCCAGTACTTC. As protein: CASSRSGEKETQYF.

This chain links TRBV9 with TRBJ2-6, with a tentative D call TRBD1 (5 bases). Between the trimmed V and J ends, which lost 4 bases and 1 base, there was a span of 15 bases. Per the germline V gene, CDR1 is SGDLS and CDR2 is YYNGEE. This CDR3 spans 17 amino acids. CDR3 sequence reads: CASSRLQGTSGANVLTF. The CDR3 DNA reads TGTGCCAGCAGCCGGCTCCAGGGTACATCTGGGGCCAACGTCCTGACTTTC.

V usage is TRBV4-1 and J usage is TRBJ2-5; 7 bases are shared with TRBD1. The CDR3 sequence is 17 residues long. Germline CDR1 and CDR2: MGHRA and YSYEKL. J was trimmed by 0 bases and V by 4 bases; bases with no gene match: 11. CDR3 loop: CASSPTGTVSYQETQYF. CDR3 sequence (DNA): TGCGCCAGCAGCCCCACGGGGACAGTTAGTTACCAAGAGACCCAGTACTTC.

This chain connects TRBV5-1 to TRBJ2-3; TRBD2 matches at 12 bases. The CDR3 has 16 amino acids. V lost 0 bases to trimming and J lost 3 bases; unmatched junction nucleotides: 2. From germline, CDR1 is SGHRS and CDR2 YFSETQ. CDR3 loop: CASSLVLAGGTDTQYF. CDR3 coding DNA: TGCGCCAGCAGCTTGGTTCTAGCGGGGGGGACAGATACGCAGTATTTT.

This clone was counted between two and nine times. This chain connects TRBV4-2 to TRBJ2-5; 15 bases agree with TRBD2. There are 17 residues in the CDR3. Germline-derived CDR1 and CDR2 are LGHNA and YNFKEQ. Unmatched junction bases numbered 3, after V lost 1 base and J lost 3 bases. The CDR3 loop is CASSQGTSGGAKETQYF. CDR3 DNA sequence: TGTGCCAGCAGCCAAGGGACTAGCGGGGGGGCCAAAGAGACCCAGTACTTC.

The chain recombines TRBV7-9 with TRBJ1-1; 8 bases fit TRBD1. The V gene's germline CDR1 is SEHNR and CDR2 FQNEAQ (reference sequence). The ends lost 3 bases at V and 1 base at J; junction bases unmatched: 4. This CDR3 has 15 amino acids. The CDR3 protein is CASSFPGQGNTEAFF. Written as DNA, the CDR3 is TGTGCCAGCAGCTTTCCCGGACAGGGGAACACTGAAGCTTTCTTT.

The chain recombines TRBV27 with TRBJ2-3; 9 nucleotides agree with TRBD2. Germline V gives CDR1 MNHEY, CDR2 SMNVEV (reference sequence). With 2 bases clipped from V and 7 bases from J, the junction kept 4 bases outside the gene matches. The CDR3 sequence is 14 residues long. The CDR3: CASSLGTSRYTQYF. Written as DNA, the CDR3 is TGTGCCAGCAGTTTAGGGACTAGCAGGTATACGCAGTATTTT.

The chain combines TRBV4-1 with TRBJ1-5, with D hard to call. The CDR3 is 15 amino acids. V was cut by 3 bases and J by 1 base, with 10 bases left in between. Looked up from germline, CDR1 is MGHRA and CDR2 is YSYEKL. CDR3 sequence (DNA): TGCGCCAGCAGCCAGCTAAGACACAGCAATCAGCCCCAGCATTTT. This sequence encodes CASSQLRHSNQPQHF.

The chain joins TRBV19 to TRBJ1-5; the D gene is possibly TRBD1 (6 bases). There are 15 residues in the CDR3. Germline V gene sequence: CDR1 LNHDA, CDR2 SQIVND (reference sequence). The V gene lost 6 bases and the J gene lost 5 bases, with 17 bases spanning the gap. The CDR3 bases are TGTGCCAGTAGCTGGACCGACAGGTCAGATCAGCCCCAGCATTTT. Its translation: CASSWTDRSDQPQHF.

The chain combines TRBV6-5 with TRBJ2-2, with 7 bases lining up with TRBD1. The CDR3 extends over 14 amino acids. J gave up 5 bases and V 2 bases, and 2 bases lay outside the gene matches. CDR1 and CDR2 from the germline V gene are MNHEY and SVGAGI. Here the CDR3 reads CASSYQTGTGELFF. For the CDR3, the DNA is TGTGCCAGCAGTTACCAGACAGGGACCGGGGAGCTGTTTTTT.

The CDR3 nucleotides are TGTGCCAGCAGCTTATCCGGGGACAGGGATCCGGAGTATTTT. The encoded protein is CASSLSGDRDPEYF. J is TRBJ2-3 and V is TRBV7-6, with 9 bases lining up with TRBD1. Trimming cost V 2 bases and J 13 bases; bases outside gene matches: 10. Germline CDR1 is SGHVS and CDR2 is FNYEAQ. The CDR3 has 14 residues.

This CDR3 reads CASQTGGSGNTIYF. The CDR3 DNA is TGTGCCAGCCAAACGGGGGGTTCTGGAAACACCATATATTTT. The chain links TRBV6-6 to TRBJ1-3; possibly TRBD1 for D (5 bases). CDR3 length: 14 residues. The germline V gene has CDR1 MNHNY and CDR2 SVGAGI (reference sequence). Deletions cut 8 bases from V and 1 base from J, with 12 bases between.

The chain carries TRBV7-8 and TRBJ2-2; the match to TRBD2 covers 7 bases. V dropped 6 bases and J dropped 0; count of bases not matched to a gene: 7. Germline values: CDR1 SGHVS, CDR2 FQNEAQ. The CDR3 loop spans 16 amino acids. CDR3 coding DNA: TGTGCCAGCAGAACCTTAGCGGGTTCGAACACCGGGGAGCTGTTTTTT. Residues: CASRTLAGSNTGELFF.

The V and J genes are TRBV16 and TRBJ1-4; TRBD1 might be the D (6 bases). The CDR3 length is 15 residues. Germline lookup yields CDR1 KGHSY and CDR2 FQNENV. Trimming removed 4 bases at V and 3 bases at J, with 12 bases between. For the CDR3, the DNA is TGTGCCAGCAGCCCCTCCAGGGGTCCTAATGAAAAACTGTTTTTT. Translation: CASSPSRGPNEKLFF. Variable domain in full (rest from reference TRBV16 and TRBJ1-4): GEEVAQTPKHLVRGEGQKAKLYCAPIKGHSYVFWYQQVLKNEFKFLISFQNENVFDETGMPKERFSAKCLPNSPCSLEIQATKLEDSAVYFCASSPSRGPNEKLFFGSGTQLSVL.